This TCR beta chain was captured by sequencing in a study of beta chain features in type 1 diabetes. The CDR3 length is 14 residues. Trimming stripped 2 bases from V and 2 bases from J, with 8 bases between. CDR1 and CDR2 (germline): SGHTA, FQGNSA. Every isolated RNA sample was fully reverse transcribed, so sequencing captured expressed TCRB transcripts. Clones were read by immunoSEQ multiplex PCR, and TCRdb kept only the in-frame ones, dropping some. The repertoire holds more than 110,000 clones, with 6% to 7.5% as singletons. Overall study results and limits: Fewer junction insertions and more nucleotide deletions appeared in type 1 diabetes patients. For Type 1 diabetes patients, all four CD4+ subsets carried TCRB CDR3s that were moderately but significantly shorter.

This clone was found many times. Its antigen is still unknown. Other nucleotide sequences from this sample produce the same CDR3. Sequenced: central memory CD4+ T cells from blood. The clonotype was recovered from a woman in her 30s in good health. The chain recombines TRBV7-2 with TRBJ2-3, with D perhaps TRBD1 (6 bases). CDR3 coding DNA: TGTGCCAGCAGCTTAACAGGGACCACAGATACGCAGTATTTT. It specifies CASSLTGTTDTQYF.